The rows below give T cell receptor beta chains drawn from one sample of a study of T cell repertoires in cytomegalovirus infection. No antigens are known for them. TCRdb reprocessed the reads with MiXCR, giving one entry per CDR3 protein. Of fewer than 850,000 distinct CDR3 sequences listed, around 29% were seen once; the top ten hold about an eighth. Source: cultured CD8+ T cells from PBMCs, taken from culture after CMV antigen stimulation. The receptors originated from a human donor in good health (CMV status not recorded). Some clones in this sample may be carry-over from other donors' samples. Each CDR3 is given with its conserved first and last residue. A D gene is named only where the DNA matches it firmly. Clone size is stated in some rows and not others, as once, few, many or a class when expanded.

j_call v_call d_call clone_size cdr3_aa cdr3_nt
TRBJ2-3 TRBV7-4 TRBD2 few CASSPRTSGGFSSTDTQYF TGTGCCAGCAGCCCCCGTACTAGCGGGGGATTCTCTAGCACAGATACGCAGTATTTT
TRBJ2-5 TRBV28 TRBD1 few CASSYKKDRGDETQYF TGTGCCAGCAGTTATAAAAAGGACAGGGGTGACGAGACCCAGTACTTC
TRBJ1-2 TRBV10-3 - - CAILAAAVDSFAGYTF TGTGCCATATTGGCCGCCGCCGTGGACAGCTTTGCTGGCTACACCTTC
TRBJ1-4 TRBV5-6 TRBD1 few CASSLGPTGGNEKLFF TGTGCCAGCAGCTTGGGACCGACAGGGGGGAATGAAAAACTGTTTTTT
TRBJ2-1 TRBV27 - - CASRRGWNEQFF TGTGCCAGCAGACGAGGATGGAATGAGCAGTTCTTC
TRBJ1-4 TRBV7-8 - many CASSLVQGGKLFF TGTGCCAGCAGCTTAGTACAGGGAGGAAAACTGTTTTTT
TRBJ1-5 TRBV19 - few CASSIAFLRSQHF TGTGCCAGTAGTATCGCCTTCCTTCGTTCCCAGCATTTT
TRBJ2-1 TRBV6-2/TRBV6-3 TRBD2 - CASSSTSAYNEQFF TGTGCCAGCAGTTCAACTAGCGCCTACAATGAGCAGTTCTTC
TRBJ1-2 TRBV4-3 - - CASSPPGRYYGYTF TGCGCCAGCAGCCCGCCGGGACGGTACTATGGCTACACCTTC
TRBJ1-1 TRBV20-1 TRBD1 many CSARDRSGGGRVEAFF TGCAGTGCTAGAGATCGGTCAGGGGGCGGCAGGGTTGAAGCTTTCTTT
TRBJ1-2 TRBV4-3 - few CASSQDSGTGYTF TGCGCCAGCAGCCAAGATTCAGGGACCGGCTACACCTTC
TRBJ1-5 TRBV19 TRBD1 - CATEPGQGRGGNQPQHF TGTGCCACCGAGCCGGGACAGGGGAGGGGAGGCAATCAGCCCCAGCATTTT
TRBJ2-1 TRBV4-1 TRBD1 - CASSHRDRALDEQFF TGCGCCAGCAGCCACCGGGACAGGGCTTTGGATGAGCAGTTCTTC
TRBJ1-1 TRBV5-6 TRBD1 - CASSTLTGGNTEAFF TGTGCCAGCAGCACCCTGACAGGGGGCAATACTGAAGCTTTCTTT
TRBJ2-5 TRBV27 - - CASSLSVGETQYF TGTGCCAGCAGTTTATCAGTCGGAGAGACCCAGTACTTC
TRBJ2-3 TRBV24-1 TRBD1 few CATSDSGQGQSDTQYF TGTGCCACCAGTGATTCGGGACAGGGGCAGTCAGATACGCAGTATTTT
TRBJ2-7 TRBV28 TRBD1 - CASSGTANIPPYEQYF TGTGCCAGCAGCGGGACAGCGAATATCCCCCCCTACGAGCAGTACTTC
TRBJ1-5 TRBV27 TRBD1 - CASSSSGGPQPQHF TGTGCCAGCAGTTCATCAGGGGGGCCTCAGCCCCAGCATTTT
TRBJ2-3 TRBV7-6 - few CASSLGYFGSTDTQYF TGTGCCAGCAGCTTAGGGTACTTCGGTAGCACAGATACGCAGTATTTT
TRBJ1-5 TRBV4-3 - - CASSQDWVGGGNQPQHF TGCGCCAGCAGCCAAGACTGGGTAGGGGGGGGAAATCAGCCCCAGCATTTT